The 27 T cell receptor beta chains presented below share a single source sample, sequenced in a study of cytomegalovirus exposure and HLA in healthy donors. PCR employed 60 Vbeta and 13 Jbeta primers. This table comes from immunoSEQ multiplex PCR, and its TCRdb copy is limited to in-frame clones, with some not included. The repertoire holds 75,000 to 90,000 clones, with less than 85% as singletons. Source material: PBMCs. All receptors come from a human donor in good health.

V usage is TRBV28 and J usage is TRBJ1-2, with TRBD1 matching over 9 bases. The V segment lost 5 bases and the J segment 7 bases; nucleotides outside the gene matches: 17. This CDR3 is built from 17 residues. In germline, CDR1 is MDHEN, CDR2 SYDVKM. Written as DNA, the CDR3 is TGTGCCAGCAGTCCCCCGGGGACAGGGTCGTTGACTAGTGGCTACACCTTC. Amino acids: CASSPPGTGSLTSGYTF.

The DNA for the CDR3 is TGTGCCAGCAGCAAGGACGGGGGGTATAGCAATCAGCCCCAGCATTTT. It specifies CASSKDGGYSNQPQHF. The V and J genes are TRBV6-6 and TRBJ1-5; TRBD1 is a possible D gene (5 bases). Looked up from germline, CDR1 is MNHNY and CDR2 is SVGAGI (reference sequence). Trimming pared 6 bases from V and 0 bases from J, leaving 15 bases between. The CDR3 has 16 residues.

CDR3: CASRRQTNTEAFF. CDR3 DNA sequence: TGCGCCAGCAGACGACAGACGAACACTGAAGCTTTCTTT. The J gene is TRBJ1-1, the V gene TRBV10-1, with D perhaps TRBD1 (5 bases). The CDR3 runs to 13 residues. From germline, CDR1 is WNHNN and CDR2 SYGVQD (reference sequence). Between the trimmed V and J ends, which lost 6 bases and 1 base, there was a span of 9 bases.

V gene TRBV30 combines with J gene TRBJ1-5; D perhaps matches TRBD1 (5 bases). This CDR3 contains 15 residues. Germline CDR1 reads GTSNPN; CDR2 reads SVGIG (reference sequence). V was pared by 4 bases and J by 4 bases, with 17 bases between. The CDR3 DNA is TGTGCCTGGACCCCCCCGACAGATCTAAATCAGCCCCAGCATTTT. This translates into CAWTPPTDLNQPQHF. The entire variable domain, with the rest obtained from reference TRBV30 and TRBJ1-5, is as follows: SQTIHQWPATLVQPVGSPLSLECTVEGTSNPNLYWYRQAAGRGLQLLFYSVGIGQISSEVPQNLSASRPQDRQFILSSKKLLLSDSGFYLCAWTPPTDLNQPQHFGDGTRLSIL.

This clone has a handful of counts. CDR3 nucleotide sequence: TGTGCCAGCAGCTTGATGGGGGGGAAGCGCCCAGATACGCAGTATTTT. Translating gives CASSLMGGKRPDTQYF. The rearrangement joins TRBV5-4 to TRBJ2-3; 7 positions match TRBD2. CDR3 length: 16 amino acids. The germline CDR1 and CDR2 sequences are SGHNT and YYREEE (reference sequence). Trimming cost V 1 base and J 4 bases; bases outside gene matches: 9.

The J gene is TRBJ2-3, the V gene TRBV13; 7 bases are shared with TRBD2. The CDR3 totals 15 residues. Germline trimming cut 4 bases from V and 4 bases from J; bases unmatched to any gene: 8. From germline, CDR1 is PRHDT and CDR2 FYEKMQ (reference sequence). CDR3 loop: CASSSQAGLADTQYF. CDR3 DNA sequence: TGTGCCAGCAGCTCGCAAGCGGGGCTCGCAGATACGCAGTATTTT. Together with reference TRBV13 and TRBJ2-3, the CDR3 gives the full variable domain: AAGVIQSPRHLIKEKRETATLKCYPIPRHDTVYWYQQGPGQDPQFLISFYEKMQSDKGSIPDRFSAQQFSDYHSELNMSSLELGDSALYFCASSSQAGLADTQYFGPGTRLTVL.

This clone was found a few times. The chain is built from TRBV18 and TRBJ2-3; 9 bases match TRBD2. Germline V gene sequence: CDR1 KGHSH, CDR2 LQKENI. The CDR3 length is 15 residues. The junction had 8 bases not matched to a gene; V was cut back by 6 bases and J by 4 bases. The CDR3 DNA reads TGTGCCAGCTCCCCCTCTAGCGGGGCTGCAGATACGCAGTATTTT. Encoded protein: CASSPSSGAADTQYF.

CDR3 nucleotides: TGTGCCAGCAGCGTAGGTAGGCAGGGTTCGGGAAACACCATATATTTT. The encoded protein is CASSVGRQGSGNTIYF. The chain is built from TRBV9 and TRBJ1-3, with a possible D match to TRBD1 (5 bases). The CDR3 is made up of 16 amino acids. The germline V gene has CDR1 SGDLS and CDR2 YYNGEE. V was clipped by 0 bases and J by 4 bases, with 14 bases between them. Together with reference TRBV9 and TRBJ1-3, the CDR3 gives the full variable domain: DSGVTQTPKHLITATGQRVTLRCSPRSGDLSVYWYQQSLDQGLQFLIQYYNGEERAKGNILERFSAQQFPDLHSELNLSSLELGDSALYFCASSVGRQGSGNTIYFGEGSWLTVV.

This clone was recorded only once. The DNA of the CDR3 is TGTGCCAGCAGCCCCACACAAGTGTACCAAGAGACCCAGTACTTC. Translation gives CASSPTQVYQETQYF. This chain connects TRBV7-2 to TRBJ2-5; D gene ambiguous. Trimming shortened V by 5 bases and J by 0 bases, and 13 bases separated the two germline ends. This CDR3 region has 15 residues. Germline assignment: CDR1 SGHTA and CDR2 FQGNSA.

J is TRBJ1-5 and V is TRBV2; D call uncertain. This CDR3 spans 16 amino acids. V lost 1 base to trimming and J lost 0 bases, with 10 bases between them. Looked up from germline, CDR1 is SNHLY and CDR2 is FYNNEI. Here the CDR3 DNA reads TGTGCCAGCAGTGAAGGGTCCAGGTATAGCAATCAGCCCCAGCATTTT. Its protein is CASSEGSRYSNQPQHF.

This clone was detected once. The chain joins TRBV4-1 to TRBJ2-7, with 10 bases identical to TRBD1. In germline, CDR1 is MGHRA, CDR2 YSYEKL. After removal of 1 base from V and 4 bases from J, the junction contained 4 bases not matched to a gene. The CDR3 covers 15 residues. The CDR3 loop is CASSQVDRGRYEQYF. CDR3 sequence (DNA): TGCGCCAGCAGCCAAGTAGACAGGGGGCGGTACGAGCAGTACTTC.

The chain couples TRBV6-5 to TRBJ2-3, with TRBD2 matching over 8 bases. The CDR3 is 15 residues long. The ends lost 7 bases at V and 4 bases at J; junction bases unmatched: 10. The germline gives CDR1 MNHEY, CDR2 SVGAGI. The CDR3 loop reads CASTRRGGPSDTQYF. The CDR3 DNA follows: TGTGCCAGCACTCGGCGCGGGGGGCCGTCAGATACGCAGTATTTT.

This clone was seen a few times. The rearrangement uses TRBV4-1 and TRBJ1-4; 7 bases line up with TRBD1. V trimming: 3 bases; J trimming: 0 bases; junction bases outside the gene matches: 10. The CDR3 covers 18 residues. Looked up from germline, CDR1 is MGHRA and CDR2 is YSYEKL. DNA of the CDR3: TGCGCCAGCAGCCAGACAGACAGGGCCGCCCCAACTAATGAAAAACTGTTTTTT. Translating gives CASSQTDRAAPTNEKLFF.

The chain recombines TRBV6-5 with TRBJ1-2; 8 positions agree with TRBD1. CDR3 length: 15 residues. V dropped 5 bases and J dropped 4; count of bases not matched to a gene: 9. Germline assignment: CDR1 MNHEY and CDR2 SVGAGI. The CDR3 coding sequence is TGTGCCAGCAGTGCCGGGGTAGGACAGGGCTATGGCTACACCTTC. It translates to CASSAGVGQGYGYTF.

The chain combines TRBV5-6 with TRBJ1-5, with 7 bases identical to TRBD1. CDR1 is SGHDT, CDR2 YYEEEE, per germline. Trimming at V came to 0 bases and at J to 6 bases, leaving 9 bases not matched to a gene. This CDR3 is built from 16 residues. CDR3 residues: CASSLGQGRLFQPQHF. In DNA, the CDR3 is TGTGCCAGCAGCTTGGGACAGGGTCGTCTGTTTCAGCCCCAGCATTTT.

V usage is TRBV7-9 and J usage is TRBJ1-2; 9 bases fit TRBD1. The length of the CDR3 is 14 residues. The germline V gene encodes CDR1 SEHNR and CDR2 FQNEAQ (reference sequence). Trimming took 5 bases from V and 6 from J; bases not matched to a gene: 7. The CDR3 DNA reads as TGTGCCAGCAGCGAACAGGGGGCCGCGGATGGCTACACCTTC. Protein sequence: CASSEQGAADGYTF. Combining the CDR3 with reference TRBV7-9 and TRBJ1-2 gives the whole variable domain DTGVSQNPRHKITKRGQNVTFRCDPISEHNRLYWYRQTLGQGPEFLTYFQNEAQLEKSRLLSDRFSAERPKGSFSTLEIQRTEQGDSAMYLCASSEQGAADGYTFGSGTRLTVV.

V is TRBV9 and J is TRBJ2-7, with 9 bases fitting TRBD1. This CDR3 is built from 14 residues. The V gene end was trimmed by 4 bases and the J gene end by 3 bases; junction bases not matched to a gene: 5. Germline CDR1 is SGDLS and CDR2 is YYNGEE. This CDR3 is CASSPGQGFYEQYF. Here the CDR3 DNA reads TGTGCCAGCAGCCCGGGACAGGGATTCTACGAGCAGTACTTC. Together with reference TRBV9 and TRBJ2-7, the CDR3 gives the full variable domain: DSGVTQTPKHLITATGQRVTLRCSPRSGDLSVYWYQQSLDQGLQFLIQYYNGEERAKGNILERFSAQQFPDLHSELNLSSLELGDSALYFCASSPGQGFYEQYFGPGTRLTVT.

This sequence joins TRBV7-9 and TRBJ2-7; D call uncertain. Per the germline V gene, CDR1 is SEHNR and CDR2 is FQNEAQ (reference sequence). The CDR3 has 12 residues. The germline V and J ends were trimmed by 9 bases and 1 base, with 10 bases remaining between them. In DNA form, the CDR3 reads TGTGCCAGTACATCAGTTTCCTACGAGCAGTACTTC. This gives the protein CASTSVSYEQYF.

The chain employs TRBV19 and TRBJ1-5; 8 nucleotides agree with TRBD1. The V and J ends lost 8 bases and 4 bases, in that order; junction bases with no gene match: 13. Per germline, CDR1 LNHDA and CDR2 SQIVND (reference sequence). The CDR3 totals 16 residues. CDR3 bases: TGTGCCAGTTCGGACAGGGTGAAAGGGCGGAATCAGCCCCAGCATTTT. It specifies CASSDRVKGRNQPQHF.

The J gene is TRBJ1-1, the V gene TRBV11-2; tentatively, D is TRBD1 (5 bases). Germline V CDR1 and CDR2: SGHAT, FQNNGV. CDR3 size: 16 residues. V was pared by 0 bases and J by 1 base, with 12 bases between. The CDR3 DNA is TGTGCCAGCAGCTTAGAGTGGCGACAGAGGAACACTGAAGCTTTCTTT. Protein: CASSLEWRQRNTEAFF.

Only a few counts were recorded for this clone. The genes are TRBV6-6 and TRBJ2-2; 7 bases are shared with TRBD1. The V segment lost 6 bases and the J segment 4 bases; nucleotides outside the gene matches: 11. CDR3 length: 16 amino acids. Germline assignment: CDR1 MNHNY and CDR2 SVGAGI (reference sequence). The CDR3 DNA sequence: TGTGCCAGCAGGTCCGACAGGGTACGCGGCACCGGGGAGCTGTTTTTT. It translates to CASRSDRVRGTGELFF.

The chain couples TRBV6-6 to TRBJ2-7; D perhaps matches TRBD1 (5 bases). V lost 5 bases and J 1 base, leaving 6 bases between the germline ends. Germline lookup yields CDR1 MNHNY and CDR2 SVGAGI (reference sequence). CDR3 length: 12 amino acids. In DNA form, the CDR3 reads TGTGCCAGCAGTACAGGTTCCTACGAGCAGTACTTC. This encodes CASSTGSYEQYF.

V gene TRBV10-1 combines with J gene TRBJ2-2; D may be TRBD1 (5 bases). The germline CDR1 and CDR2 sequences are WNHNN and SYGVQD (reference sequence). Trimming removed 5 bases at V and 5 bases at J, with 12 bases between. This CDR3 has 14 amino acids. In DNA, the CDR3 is TGCGCCAGCAGTCCCGACAGCCTAACCGGGGAGCTGTTTTTT. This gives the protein CASSPDSLTGELFF.

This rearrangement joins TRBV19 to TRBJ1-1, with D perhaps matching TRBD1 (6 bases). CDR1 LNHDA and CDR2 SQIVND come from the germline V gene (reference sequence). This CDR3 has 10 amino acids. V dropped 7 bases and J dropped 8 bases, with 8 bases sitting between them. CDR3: CASKDREAFF. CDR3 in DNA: TGTGCCAGTAAAGACAGGGAAGCTTTCTTT.

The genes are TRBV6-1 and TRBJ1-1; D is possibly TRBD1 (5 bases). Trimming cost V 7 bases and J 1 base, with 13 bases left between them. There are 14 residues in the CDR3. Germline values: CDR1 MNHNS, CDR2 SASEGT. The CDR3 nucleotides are TGTGCCAGCACCCCAGGGCGAGGGAACACTGAAGCTTTCTTT. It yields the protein CASTPGRGNTEAFF.

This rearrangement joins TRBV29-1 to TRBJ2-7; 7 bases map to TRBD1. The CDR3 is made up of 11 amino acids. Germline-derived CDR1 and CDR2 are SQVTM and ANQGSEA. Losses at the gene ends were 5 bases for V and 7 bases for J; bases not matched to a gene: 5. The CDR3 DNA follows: TGCAGCGTTCGGGCAGGGGGAGAGCAGTACTTC. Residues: CSVRAGGEQYF.

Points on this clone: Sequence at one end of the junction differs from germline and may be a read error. CDR3 residues: CASSPTGTGETQYF. DNA for the CDR3: TGTGCTAGCAGCCCAACGGGGACAGGGGAGACCCAGTACTTC. The chain combines TRBV7-7 with TRBJ2-5; 9 nucleotides agree with TRBD1. From germline, CDR1 is SSHAT and CDR2 FNYEAQ (reference sequence). CDR3 size: 14 residues.